This T cell receptor (beta chain) is drawn from a study of chemoradiotherapy in HPV16-positive cancers. Study-level information: Functional T-cell assays on two HPV16-positive patients' cells defined candidate HPV-specific clones and common TCR motifs.

TCRdb's copy holds only in-frame clones and misses some; the assay was immunoSEQ multiplex PCR. The top ten clones hold roughly 14% of a sample with some 9,900 clones, over 60% of them seen once. This clone has just a few counts. No antigen is known for it. Study-level results: Candidate HPV-specific clones and E7-related TCR motifs grew in tumor during treatment. In HPV16-positive patients, HPV-responsive T-cell expansion tracked better recurrence-free survival.

Sequencing used tumor tissue, obtained from a patient who underwent chemoradiotherapy. This TCR was recovered from a human donor with HPV-associated anogenital cancer.

The DNA of the CDR3 is TGTGCCAGCTCACCTACCGGGACAGGGGTGGATGGCTACACCTTC. Amino acid sequence: CASSPTGTGVDGYTF. The gene calls are TRBV18 and TRBJ1-2; 10 bases are a match to TRBD1. V trimming: 3 bases; J trimming: 6 bases; junction bases outside the gene matches: 7. Per the germline V gene, CDR1 is KGHSH and CDR2 is LQKENI. The CDR3 has 15 amino acids.